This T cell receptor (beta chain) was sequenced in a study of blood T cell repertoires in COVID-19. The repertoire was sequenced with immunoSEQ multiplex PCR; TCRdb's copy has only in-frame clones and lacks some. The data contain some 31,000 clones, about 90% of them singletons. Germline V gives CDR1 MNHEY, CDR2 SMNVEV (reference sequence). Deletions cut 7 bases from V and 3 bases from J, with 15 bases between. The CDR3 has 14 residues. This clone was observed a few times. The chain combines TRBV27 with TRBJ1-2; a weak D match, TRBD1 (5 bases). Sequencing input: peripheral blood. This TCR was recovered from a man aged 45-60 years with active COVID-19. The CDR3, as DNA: TGTGCCAGCACACCAGGGCGTGGGGACTATGGCTACACCTTC. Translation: CASTPGRGDYGYTF.